The T cell receptor (beta chain) under discussion was sequenced for a study of CD8 T cells in ankylosing spondylitis. A single record per CDR3 protein comes from TCRdb applying MiXCR to the 5' RACE reads. The table includes hundreds of thousands of distinct CDR3 sequences, 20% detected once. The germline gives CDR1 SGDLS, CDR2 YYNGEE. The CDR3 runs to 16 residues. The V and J ends lost 4 bases and 2 bases respectively, with 15 bases between them. Sequenced: blood, either unsorted or a sorted T cell fraction (not recorded which). The chain is built from TRBV9 and TRBJ2-2; D is perhaps TRBD1 or TRBD2 (6 bases each). The receptor comes from a male donor with ankylosing spondylitis or in good health (not recorded which). CDR3: CASSRGPGYNTGELFF. CDR3 bases: TGTGCCAGCAGCCGGGGGCCAGGGTACAACACCGGGGAGCTGTTTTTT.